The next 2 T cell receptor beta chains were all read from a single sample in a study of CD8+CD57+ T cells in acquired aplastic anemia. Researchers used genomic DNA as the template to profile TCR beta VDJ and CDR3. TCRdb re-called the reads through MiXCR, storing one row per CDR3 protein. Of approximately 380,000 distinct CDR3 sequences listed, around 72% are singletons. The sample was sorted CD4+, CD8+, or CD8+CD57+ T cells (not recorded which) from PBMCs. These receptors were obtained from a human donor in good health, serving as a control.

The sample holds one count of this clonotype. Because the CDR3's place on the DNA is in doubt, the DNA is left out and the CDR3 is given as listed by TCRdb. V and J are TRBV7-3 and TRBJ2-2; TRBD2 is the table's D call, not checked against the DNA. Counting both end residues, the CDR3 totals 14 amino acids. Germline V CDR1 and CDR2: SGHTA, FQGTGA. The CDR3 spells CASSFAGGTGTLYF.

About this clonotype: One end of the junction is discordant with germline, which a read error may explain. In nucleotides, the CDR3 is TGCGCCAGCAGCCCACTGGAGAGGAACACCAATGCGCAGTATTTT. Its protein is CASSPLERNTNAQYF. V usage is TRBV7-6 and J usage is TRBJ2-3, with D unclear. The germline CDR1 and CDR2 sequences are SGHVS and FNYEAQ. The CDR3 length is 15 residues.